The sequence of this T cell receptor beta chain was determined in a study of OX40 agonist ivuxolimab in advanced cancers. Looking at the study overall: Patients achieving partial responses numbered three: one hepatocellular carcinoma case and two cutaneous melanoma cases.

As concerns this clone: Antigen specificity is unknown.

The protocol was immunoSEQ multiplex PCR, while the TCRdb copy is restricted to in-frame clones and leaves out a portion. The sample lists 96,000 or so clones, 90% occurring once. The J segment lost 10 bases and the V segment lost 5 bases, leaving 7 bases of the junction unmatched. Germline V gives CDR1 MNHNY, CDR2 SVGAGI (reference sequence). The length of the CDR3 is 15 residues. Whole-study results and caveats: Dosing at 0.1 to 3.0 mg/kg was accompanied by clonal expansion of CD4+ and CD8+ blood T cells by week 6.

This sequence originates from an adult with an advanced solid tumor such as melanoma, head and neck, liver or kidney cancer. This rearrangement joins TRBV6-6 to TRBJ2-1, with 14 bases that match TRBD2. The source material was CD4+ or CD8+ T cells sorted from blood, sampled in a trial of the OX40 agonist ivuxolimab. For the CDR3, the DNA is TGTGCCAGCAGTGGGGGACTAGCGGGAGTTCAGGAGCAGTTCTTC. Amino acids: CASSGGLAGVQEQFF.